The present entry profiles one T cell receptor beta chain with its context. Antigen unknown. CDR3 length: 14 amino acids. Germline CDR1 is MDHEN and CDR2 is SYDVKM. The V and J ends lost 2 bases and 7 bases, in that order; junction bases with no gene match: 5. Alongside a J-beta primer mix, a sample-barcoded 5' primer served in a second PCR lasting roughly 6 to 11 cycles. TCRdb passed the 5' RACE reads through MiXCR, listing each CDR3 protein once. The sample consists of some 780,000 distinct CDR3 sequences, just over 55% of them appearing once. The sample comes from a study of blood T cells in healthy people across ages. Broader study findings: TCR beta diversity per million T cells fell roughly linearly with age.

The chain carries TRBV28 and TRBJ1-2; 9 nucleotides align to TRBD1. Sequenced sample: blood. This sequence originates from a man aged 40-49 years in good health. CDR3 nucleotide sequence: TGTGCCAGCAGTTTAGGACAGGGGATCTCTGGCTACACCTTC. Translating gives CASSLGQGISGYTF.